The 18 T cell receptor beta chains in this list originate from one sample, sequenced in a study of OX40 agonist ivuxolimab in advanced cancers. The table came from immunoSEQ multiplex PCR; TCRdb's copy has only in-frame clones and leaves some out. The table lists over 9,000 clones, 66% of them singletons, with around 26% in the top ten. This specimen consisted of CD4+ or CD8+ T cells sorted from blood, obtained in a trial of the OX40 agonist ivuxolimab. These receptors originate from an adult with an advanced solid tumor such as melanoma, head and neck, liver or kidney cancer.

The J gene is TRBJ2-5, the V gene TRBV7-3, with D possibly being TRBD1 (7 bases). CDR1 is SGHTA, CDR2 FQGTGA, per germline. Trimming left V 2 bases short and J 4 bases short, with 14 bases between. The CDR3 loop spans 15 amino acids. This CDR3 is CASSLQGVGGETQYF. In DNA form, the CDR3 reads TGTGCCAGCAGCTTACAGGGGGTGGGAGGAGAGACCCAGTACTTC.

This rearrangement joins TRBV15 to TRBJ2-1, with D unresolved. Germline V lookup: CDR1 LNHNV, CDR2 YYDKDF (reference sequence). The CDR3 is made up of 12 amino acids. V lost 5 bases and J lost 9, with 11 bases in between. CDR3 region: CATSGPPGEQFF. The CDR3 DNA follows: TGTGCCACCAGCGGACCCCCGGGTGAGCAGTTCTTC.

This clone came up a few times. The chain has TRBV6-4 and TRBJ2-3, with D possibly being TRBD1 or TRBD2 (5 bases each). The CDR3 is 16 residues long. Per germline, CDR1 MRHNA and CDR2 SNTAGT. The ends were cut back, 4 bases at V and 1 base at J, with 15 bases in the middle. The CDR3, as DNA: TGTGCCAGCAGTGGCGGGCTAGGGGACGGCACAGATACGCAGTATTTT. This gives the protein CASSGGLGDGTDTQYF.

Only a few counts were recorded for this clone. V and J are TRBV5-6 and TRBJ2-7, with D possibly being TRBD1 (6 bases). Germline V lookup: CDR1 SGHDT, CDR2 YYEEEE. The CDR3 sequence is 14 residues long. Trimming shortened V by 3 bases and J by 3 bases, and 13 bases separated the two germline ends. The CDR3 is CASSYTGFSYEQYF. In nucleotides, the CDR3 is TGTGCCAGCAGCTACACAGGGTTTAGCTACGAGCAGTACTTC.

This clone was seen just once. CDR3 region: CASSQAPGSETQYF. CDR3 coding DNA: TGCGCCAGCAGCCAAGCCCCGGGGTCGGAGACCCAGTACTTC. The rearrangement links TRBV4-1 to TRBJ2-5; tentatively, D is TRBD2 (5 bases). V gave up 1 base and J gave up 5 bases, with 11 bases separating them. CDR1 is MGHRA and CDR2 is YSYEKL in the germline V gene. CDR3 length equals 14 residues.

This sequence joins TRBV5-1 and TRBJ2-7; D may be TRBD1 (5 bases). The CDR3 spans 14 residues. The germline V gene has CDR1 SGHRS and CDR2 YFSETQ. The V end was cut by 0 bases, the J end by 3 bases, with 10 bases between. CDR3 protein: CASSLATGYYEQYF. The CDR3 nucleotides are TGCGCCAGCAGCTTGGCCACAGGCTACTACGAGCAGTACTTC.

The chain joins TRBV7-9 to TRBJ2-1; maybe TRBD2 (5 bases). V lost 5 bases to trimming and J lost 8 bases, with 16 bases between them. The CDR3 is 14 residues long. CDR1 and CDR2 from the germline V gene are SEHNR and FQNEAQ (reference sequence). The CDR3 region is CASSPAEGGDEQFF. The CDR3 nucleotides are TGTGCCAGCAGCCCCGCAGAGGGTGGAGATGAGCAGTTCTTC.

This clone was seen more than once but under ten times. This chain links TRBV27 with TRBJ2-7; D is possibly TRBD1 or TRBD2 (5 bases each). V was clipped by 3 bases and J by 7 bases, with 16 bases between them. CDR1 MNHEY and CDR2 SMNVEV come from the germline V gene (reference sequence). This CDR3 is built from 14 residues. The CDR3 coding sequence is TGTGCCAGCAGTTTCGGGACGGGCTTGGGGGAGCAGTACTTC. Protein sequence: CASSFGTGLGEQYF.

CDR3 sequence reads: CASSSGAGLFF. The DNA of the CDR3 is TGTGCCAGCAGTAGCGGGGCCGGGCTGTTTTTT. The rearrangement joins TRBV6-5 to TRBJ2-2; 7 positions agree with TRBD2. The CDR3 consists of 11 residues. Germline lookup yields CDR1 MNHEY and CDR2 SVGAGI. After removal of 5 bases from V and 13 bases from J, the junction contained 4 bases not matched to a gene.

This sequence joins TRBV27 and TRBJ1-1; no firm D call. The CDR3 totals 16 residues. Germline values: CDR1 MNHEY, CDR2 SMNVEV (reference sequence). Trimming shortened V by 4 bases and J by 1 base, and 16 bases separated the two germline ends. CDR3 sequence (DNA): TGTGCCAGCAGTTCCCGGGTTCACCACCCGAACACTGAAGCTTTCTTT. It translates to CASSSRVHHPNTEAFF.

The chain combines TRBV21-1 with TRBJ1-1; the table names TRBD1, a call not compared with the DNA. TRBV21-1 is a pseudogene locus. CDR3 size: 12 residues. This CDR3 is CARSTGGTEAFF. Written as DNA, the CDR3 is TGTGCCCGTAGTACAGGGGGCACTGAAGCTTTCTTT.

This chain connects TRBV19 to TRBJ1-5; 10 nucleotides agree with TRBD1. The germline CDR1 and CDR2 sequences are LNHDA and SQIVND (reference sequence). V lost 4 bases and J lost 4; bases outside the gene matches: 1. The CDR3 spans 14 residues. This chain's CDR3 is CASSRGQGNQPQHF. CDR3 nucleotide sequence: TGTGCCAGTAGTAGGGGACAGGGGAATCAGCCCCAGCATTTT.

V is TRBV29-1 and J is TRBJ1-5; a weak D match, TRBD1 (5 bases). Germline CDR1 is SQVTM and CDR2 is ANQGSEA. The ends were cut back, 3 bases at V and 0 bases at J, with 21 bases in the middle. The CDR3 sequence is 18 residues long. CDR3 loop: CSVDNTGPNAYSNQPQHF. The DNA of the CDR3 is TGCAGCGTTGACAACACGGGACCCAATGCCTATAGCAATCAGCCCCAGCATTTT.

The CDR3 nucleotides read TGTGCCATCAGTGCCTGGACCGACTCTGGGGCCAACGTCCTGACTTTC. Translated, it gives CAISAWTDSGANVLTF. This rearrangement joins TRBV10-3 to TRBJ2-6, with D uncertain. The CDR3 contains 16 residues. V lost 4 bases and J lost 0, with 10 bases in between. Germline loops: CDR1 ENHRY, CDR2 SYGVKD.

CDR3 DNA: TGCGCCAGCAGCCAAGTGGCGGCTAGCGGGAGGGGAGATACGCAGTATTTT. This gives the protein CASSQVAASGRGDTQYF. V gene TRBV4-3 combines with J gene TRBJ2-3; 12 positions agree with TRBD2. The CDR3 has 17 amino acids. Trimming removed 1 base from V and 5 bases from J; junction bases left unmatched: 7. The germline V gene encodes CDR1 LGHNA and CDR2 YSLEER.

The chain joins TRBV14 to TRBJ2-3; D possibly uses TRBD1 or TRBD2 (5 bases each). With 1 base removed from V and 5 bases from J, the gap between germline ends came to 19 bases. The CDR3 covers 17 residues. CDR1 and CDR2 (germline): SGHDN, FVKESK. The CDR3 DNA reads as TGTGCCAGCAGCCAAGCCTACTTCCGGGACGGAGAAGATACGCAGTATTTT. Protein sequence: CASSQAYFRDGEDTQYF.

J is TRBJ2-7 and V is TRBV4-3, with no clear D. Germline loops: CDR1 LGHNA, CDR2 YSLEER. The CDR3 spans 13 residues. The ends were cut back, 0 bases at V and 6 bases at J, with 9 bases in the middle. The CDR3 DNA reads TGCGCCAGCAGCCAAGATACCAGTCGCGAGCAGTACTTC. This gives the protein CASSQDTSREQYF.

Points on this clone: Different DNA sequences within this sample yield the same CDR3. The chain links TRBV6-1 to TRBJ2-1; 12 nucleotides match TRBD2. This CDR3 is 15 amino acids long. Germline CDR1 and CDR2: MNHNS and SASEGT. The V and J ends lost 2 bases and 4 bases, in that order; junction bases with no gene match: 0. Written as DNA, the CDR3 is TGTGCCAGCAGTGAACTAGCGGGAGGGTACAATGAGCAGTTCTTC. Protein product: CASSELAGGYNEQFF.